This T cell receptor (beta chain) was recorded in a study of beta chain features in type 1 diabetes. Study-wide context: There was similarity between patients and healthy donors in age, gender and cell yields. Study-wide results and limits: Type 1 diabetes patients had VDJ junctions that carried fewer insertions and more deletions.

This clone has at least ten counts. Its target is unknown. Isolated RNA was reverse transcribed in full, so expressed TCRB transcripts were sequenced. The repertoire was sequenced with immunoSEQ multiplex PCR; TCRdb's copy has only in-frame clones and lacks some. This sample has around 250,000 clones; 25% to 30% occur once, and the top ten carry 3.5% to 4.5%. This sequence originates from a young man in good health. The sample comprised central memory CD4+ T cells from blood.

The CDR3 loop reads CASSRTLAGGPLSSYNEQFF. The CDR3 DNA follows: TGCGCCAGCAGCCGCACCCTAGCGGGGGGGCCCCTAAGCTCCTACAATGAGCAGTTCTTC. The chain links TRBV4-1 to TRBJ2-1; 12 bases are shared with TRBD2. The CDR3 consists of 20 residues. Trimming at V came to 4 bases and at J to 0 bases, leaving 13 bases not matched to a gene. Germline CDR1 is MGHRA and CDR2 is YSYEKL.